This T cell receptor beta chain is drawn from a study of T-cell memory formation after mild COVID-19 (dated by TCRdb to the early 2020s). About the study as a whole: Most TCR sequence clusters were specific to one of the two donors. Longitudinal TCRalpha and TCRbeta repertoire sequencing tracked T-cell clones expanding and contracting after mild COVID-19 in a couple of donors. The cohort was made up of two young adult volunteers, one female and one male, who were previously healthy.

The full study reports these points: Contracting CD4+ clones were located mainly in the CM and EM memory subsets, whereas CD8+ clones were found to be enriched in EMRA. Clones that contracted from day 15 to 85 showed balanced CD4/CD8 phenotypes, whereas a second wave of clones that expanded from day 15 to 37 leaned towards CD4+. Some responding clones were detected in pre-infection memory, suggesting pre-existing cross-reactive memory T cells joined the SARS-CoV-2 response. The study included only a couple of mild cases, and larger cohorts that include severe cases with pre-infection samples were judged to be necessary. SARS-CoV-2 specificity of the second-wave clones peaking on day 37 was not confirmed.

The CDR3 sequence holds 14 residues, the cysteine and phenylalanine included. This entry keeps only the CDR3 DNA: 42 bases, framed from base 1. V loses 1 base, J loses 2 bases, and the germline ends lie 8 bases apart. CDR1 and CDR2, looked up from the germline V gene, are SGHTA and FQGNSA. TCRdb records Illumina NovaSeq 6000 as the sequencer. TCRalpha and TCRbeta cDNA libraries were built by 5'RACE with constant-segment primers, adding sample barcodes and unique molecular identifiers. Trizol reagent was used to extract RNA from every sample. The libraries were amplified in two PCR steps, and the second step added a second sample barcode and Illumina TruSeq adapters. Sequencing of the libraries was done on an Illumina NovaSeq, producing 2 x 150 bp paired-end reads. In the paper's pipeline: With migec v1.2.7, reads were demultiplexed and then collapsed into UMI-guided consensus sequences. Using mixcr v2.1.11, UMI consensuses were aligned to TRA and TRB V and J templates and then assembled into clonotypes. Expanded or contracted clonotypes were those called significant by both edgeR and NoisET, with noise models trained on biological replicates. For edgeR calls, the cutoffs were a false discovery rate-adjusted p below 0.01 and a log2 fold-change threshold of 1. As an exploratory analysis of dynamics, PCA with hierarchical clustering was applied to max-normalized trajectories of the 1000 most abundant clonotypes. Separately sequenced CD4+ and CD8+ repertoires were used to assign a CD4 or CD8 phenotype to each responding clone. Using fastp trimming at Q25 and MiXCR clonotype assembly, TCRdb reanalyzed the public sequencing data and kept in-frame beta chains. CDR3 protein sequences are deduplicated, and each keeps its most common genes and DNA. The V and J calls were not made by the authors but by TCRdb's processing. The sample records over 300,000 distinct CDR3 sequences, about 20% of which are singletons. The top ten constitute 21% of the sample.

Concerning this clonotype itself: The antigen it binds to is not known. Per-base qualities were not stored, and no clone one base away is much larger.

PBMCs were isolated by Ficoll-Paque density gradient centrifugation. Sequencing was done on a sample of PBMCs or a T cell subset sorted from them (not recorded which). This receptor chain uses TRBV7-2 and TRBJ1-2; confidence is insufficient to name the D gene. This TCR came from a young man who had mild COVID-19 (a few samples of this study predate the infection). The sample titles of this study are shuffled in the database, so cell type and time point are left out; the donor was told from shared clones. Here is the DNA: TGTGCCAGCAGCTTAGACCCGGCAAACTATGGCTACACCTTC. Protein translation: CASSLDPANYGYTF.